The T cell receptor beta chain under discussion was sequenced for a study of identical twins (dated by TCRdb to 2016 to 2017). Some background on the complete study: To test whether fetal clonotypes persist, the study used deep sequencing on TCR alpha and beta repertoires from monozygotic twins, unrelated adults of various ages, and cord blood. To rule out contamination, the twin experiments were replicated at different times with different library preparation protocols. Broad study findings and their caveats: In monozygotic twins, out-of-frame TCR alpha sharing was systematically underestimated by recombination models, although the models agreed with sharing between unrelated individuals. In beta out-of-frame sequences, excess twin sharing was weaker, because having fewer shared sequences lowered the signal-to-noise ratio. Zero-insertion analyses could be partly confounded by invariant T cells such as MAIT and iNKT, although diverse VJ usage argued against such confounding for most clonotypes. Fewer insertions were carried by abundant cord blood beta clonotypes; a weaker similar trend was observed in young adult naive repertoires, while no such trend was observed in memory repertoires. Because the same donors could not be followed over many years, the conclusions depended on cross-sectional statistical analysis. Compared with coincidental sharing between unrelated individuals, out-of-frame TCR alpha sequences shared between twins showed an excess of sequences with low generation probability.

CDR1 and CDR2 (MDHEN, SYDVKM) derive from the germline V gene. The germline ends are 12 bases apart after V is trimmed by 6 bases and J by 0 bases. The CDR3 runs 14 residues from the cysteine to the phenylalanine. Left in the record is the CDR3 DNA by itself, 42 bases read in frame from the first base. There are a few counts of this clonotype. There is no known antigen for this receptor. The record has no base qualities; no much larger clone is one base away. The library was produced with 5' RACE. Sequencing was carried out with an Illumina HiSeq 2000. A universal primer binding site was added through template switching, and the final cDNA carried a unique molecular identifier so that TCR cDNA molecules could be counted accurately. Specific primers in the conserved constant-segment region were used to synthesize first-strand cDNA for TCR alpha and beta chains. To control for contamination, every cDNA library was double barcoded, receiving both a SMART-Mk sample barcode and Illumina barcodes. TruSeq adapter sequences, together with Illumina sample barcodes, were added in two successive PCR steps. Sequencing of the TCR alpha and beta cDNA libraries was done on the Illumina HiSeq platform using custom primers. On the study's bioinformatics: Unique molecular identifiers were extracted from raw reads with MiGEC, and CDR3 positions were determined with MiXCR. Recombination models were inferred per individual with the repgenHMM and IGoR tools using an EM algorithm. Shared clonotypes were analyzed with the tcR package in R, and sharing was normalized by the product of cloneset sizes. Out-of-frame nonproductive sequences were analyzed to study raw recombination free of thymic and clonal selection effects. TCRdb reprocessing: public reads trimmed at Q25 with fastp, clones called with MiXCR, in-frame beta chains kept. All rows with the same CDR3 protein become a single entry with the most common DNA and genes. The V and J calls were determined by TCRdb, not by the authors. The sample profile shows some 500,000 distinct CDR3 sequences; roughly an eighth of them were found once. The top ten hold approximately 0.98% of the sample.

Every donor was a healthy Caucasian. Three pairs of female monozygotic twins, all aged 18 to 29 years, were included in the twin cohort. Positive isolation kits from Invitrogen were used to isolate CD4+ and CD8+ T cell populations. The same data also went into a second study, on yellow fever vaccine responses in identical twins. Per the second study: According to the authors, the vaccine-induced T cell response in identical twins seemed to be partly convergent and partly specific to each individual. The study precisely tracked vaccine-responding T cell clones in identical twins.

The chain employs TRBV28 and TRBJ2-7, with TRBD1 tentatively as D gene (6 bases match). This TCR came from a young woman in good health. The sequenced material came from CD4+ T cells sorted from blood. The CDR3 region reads CASRNRDNSYEQYF. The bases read TGTGCCAGCAGGAACCGGGACAACTCCTACGAGCAGTACTTC.